A single sample is the source of the 23 T cell receptor beta chains below, sequenced in a study of Tregs in tolerant kidney transplant recipients. The method was immunoSEQ multiplex PCR; TCRdb's version includes in-frame clones alone and lacks a portion of them. The data contain some 250,000 clones, 65% to 85% of them seen just once; the ten biggest clones take up about 0.68%. The specimen sequenced was CD4+ T cells from blood. These TCRs come from a human donor in good health.

The V call is TRBV23-1, the J call TRBJ1-3; D gene uncertain. TRBV23-1 is identified as an open reading frame with a role that is uncertain. The CDR3 is 14 residues long. V lost 6 bases, J lost 0 bases, and 9 bases lay in between. The CDR3 sequence: CASSPQSSGNTIYF. The CDR3 DNA is TGCGCCAGCAGCCCACAGAGCTCTGGAAACACCATATATTTT.

The J gene is TRBJ2-5, the V gene TRBV30; D is ambiguous. The CDR3 spans 12 residues. V shed 0 bases and J shed 4 bases, with 6 bases lying between them. Looked up from germline, CDR1 is GTSNPN and CDR2 is SVGIG (reference sequence). The CDR3 DNA reads as TGTGCCTGGAGTGTCTTAACAGAGACCCAGTACTTC. Its protein is CAWSVLTETQYF.

A few counts support this clone. The rearrangement joins TRBV7-6 to TRBJ1-3; no clear D gene. Germline V lookup: CDR1 SGHVS, CDR2 FNYEAQ. V was shortened by 6 bases and J by 0 bases, with 9 bases between the two germline ends. The CDR3 is 14 residues long. Written as DNA, the CDR3 is TGTGCCAGCAGTACTGGGAGCTCTGGAAACACCATATATTTT. Protein sequence: CASSTGSSGNTIYF.

V usage is TRBV4-1 and J usage is TRBJ2-2; perhaps TRBD1 as D (5 bases). Germline V gives CDR1 MGHRA, CDR2 YSYEKL. V shed 6 bases and J shed 1 base, with 12 bases lying between them. The CDR3 has 15 amino acids. The CDR3 here is CASSRQRRNTGELFF. The CDR3 DNA reads TGCGCCAGCAGTAGACAGAGACGGAACACCGGGGAGCTGTTTTTT.

The chain links TRBV6-5 to TRBJ2-3; D is unresolved. The CDR3 loop spans 14 amino acids. Per the germline V gene, CDR1 is MNHEY and CDR2 is SVGAGI. V lost 5 bases, J lost 1 base, and 10 bases lay in between. The CDR3 DNA sequence: TGTGCCAGCAGTGATGCCGGACGCACAGATACGCAGTATTTT. Translated: CASSDAGRTDTQYF.

V is TRBV7-2 and J is TRBJ1-1, with unresolved D. Deletions cut 7 bases from V and 7 bases from J, with 19 bases between. This CDR3 region has 14 residues. Germline V gene sequence: CDR1 SGHTA, CDR2 FQGNSA. In DNA form, the CDR3 reads TGTGCCAGCACCCGCTTCGTTGGGTTAAATGAAGCTTTCTTT. Its protein product is CASTRFVGLNEAFF.

The genes are TRBV7-2 and TRBJ2-3, with TRBD2 matching 7 bases. The CDR3 spans 14 residues. J gave up 7 bases and V 4 bases, and 8 bases lay outside the gene matches. Per the germline V gene, CDR1 is SGHTA and CDR2 is FQGNSA. CDR3 coding DNA: TGTGCCAGCAGCTCCGGACTAGTACCATATACGCAGTATTTT. This sequence encodes CASSSGLVPYTQYF.

V gene TRBV5-1 combines with J gene TRBJ1-2, with D possibly matching TRBD1 (5 bases). The CDR3 has 17 residues. Germline values: CDR1 SGHRS, CDR2 YFSETQ. V was clipped by 5 bases and J by 3 bases, with 23 bases between them. The DNA for the CDR3 is TGCGCCAGCAGTCCGGGTGGCGGGACTTCCGCTTACTATGGCTACACCTTC. It codes for CASSPGGGTSAYYGYTF.

The chain employs TRBV6-5 and TRBJ1-1; D gene uncertain. From germline, CDR1 is MNHEY and CDR2 SVGAGI. The CDR3 runs to 15 residues. The V end lost 5 bases, the J end lost 1 base, and 14 bases lay between the germline ends. The CDR3 spells CASSGVLWENTEAFF. The DNA of the CDR3 is TGTGCCAGCAGTGGCGTCCTCTGGGAGAACACTGAAGCTTTCTTT.

This clone appeared a single time. The chain combines TRBV5-1 with TRBJ2-5, with D perhaps matching TRBD1 (6 bases). Trimming shortened V by 4 bases and J by 3 bases, and 16 bases separated the two germline ends. Germline V gene lookup returns CDR1 SGHRS and CDR2 YFSETQ. CDR3 length equals 15 residues. In DNA form, the CDR3 reads TGCGCCAGCAGCACCCAAGCGACAGGAGAAGAGACCCAGTACTTC. It codes for CASSTQATGEETQYF.

This clone was counted between two and nine times. The chain combines TRBV9 with TRBJ1-3, with 12 bases aligning to TRBD1. The CDR3 consists of 16 residues. Germline V gene data show CDR1 as SGDLS and CDR2 as YYNGEE. With V trimmed by 6 bases and J by 1 base, 5 bases remained unmatched. CDR3 residues: CASNPGQGASGNTIYF. CDR3 DNA sequence: TGTGCCAGCAATCCGGGACAGGGGGCTTCTGGAAACACCATATATTTT.

The V call is TRBV30, the J call TRBJ2-4; no definite D call. V lost 0 bases to trimming and J lost 8 bases, with 5 bases between them. Germline CDR1 GTSNPN, CDR2 SVGIG (reference sequence). The CDR3 extends over 11 amino acids. The CDR3 region is CAWSVTDIQYF. In nucleotides, the CDR3 is TGTGCCTGGAGTGTTACTGACATTCAGTACTTC. The whole variable domain, remainder taken from reference TRBV30 and TRBJ2-4, is SQTIHQWPATLVQPVGSPLSLECTVEGTSNPNLYWYRQAAGRGLQLLFYSVGIGQISSEVPQNLSASRPQDRQFILSSKKLLLSDSGFYLCAWSVTDIQYFGAGTRLSVL.

The genes are TRBV7-9 and TRBJ1-4, with a tentative D call TRBD1 (5 bases). The CDR3 totals 17 residues. Germline V gene sequence: CDR1 SEHNR, CDR2 FQNEAQ (reference sequence). Trimming removed 2 bases at V and 1 base at J, with 14 bases between. The CDR3 DNA follows: TGTGCCAGCAGCTTACAAACCGGGGGTAGAACTAATGAAAAACTGTTTTTT. It translates to CASSLQTGGRTNEKLFF.

CDR3 loop: CASLPGRGETQYF. Written as DNA, the CDR3 is TGTGCCAGCCTCCCTGGGAGGGGAGAGACCCAGTACTTC. This chain joins TRBV6-6 and TRBJ2-5; TRBD2 matches at 7 bases. V lost 8 bases, J lost 4 bases, and 7 bases stayed unmatched. Looked up from germline, CDR1 is MNHNY and CDR2 is SVGAGI (reference sequence). The CDR3 is 13 residues long.

This chain joins TRBV6-4 and TRBJ2-3, with 14 nucleotides matching TRBD2. This CDR3 has 15 amino acids. J was trimmed by 4 bases and V by 4 bases; bases with no gene match: 1. Germline V CDR1 and CDR2: MRHNA, SNTAGT. The CDR3 spells CASSATSGGADTQYF. The CDR3 DNA reads TGTGCCAGCAGTGCGACTAGCGGGGGGGCAGATACGCAGTATTTT.

This clone was found a few times. CDR3 nucleotides: TGCGCCAGCCGGCCCCGGGACGCAGGGGAAAAACTGTTTTTT. This sequence encodes CASRPRDAGEKLFF. V and J are TRBV5-1 and TRBJ1-4; maybe TRBD1 (5 bases). Germline CDR1 reads SGHRS; CDR2 reads YFSETQ. V lost 7 bases and J 8 bases, leaving 18 bases between the germline ends. The CDR3 is 14 residues long.

V and J are TRBV4-1 and TRBJ2-1, with D possibly TRBD2 on 5 matching bases. CDR3 size: 17 residues. Trimming stripped 4 bases from V and 0 bases from J, with 16 bases between. The germline CDR1 and CDR2 sequences are MGHRA and YSYEKL. The CDR3 nucleotides are TGCGCCAGCAGCCTTGCCTCCGGGAAAAGCTCCTACAATGAGCAGTTCTTC. This translates into CASSLASGKSSYNEQFF.

The chain combines TRBV7-2 with TRBJ1-5; TRBD1 matches at 7 bases. This CDR3 spans 16 amino acids. Per germline, CDR1 SGHTA and CDR2 FQGNSA. J was trimmed by 2 bases and V by 3 bases; bases with no gene match: 7. CDR3 DNA sequence: TGTGCCAGCAGCTTCCAGGGGACAGCGGGCAATCAGCCCCAGCATTTT. Amino acid sequence: CASSFQGTAGNQPQHF.

V gene TRBV4-2 combines with J gene TRBJ2-1, with 11 positions matching TRBD2. With 0 bases clipped from V and 7 bases from J, the junction kept 11 bases outside the gene matches. The CDR3 spans 18 residues. Per germline, CDR1 LGHNA and CDR2 YNFKEQ. CDR3 bases: TGTGCCAGCAGCCAAGAGGGGCACGTAGCTAGCGGGAGGAATGAGCAGTTCTTC. Encoded protein: CASSQEGHVASGRNEQFF.

The V and J genes are TRBV10-1 and TRBJ2-5; D gene unclear. The CDR3 runs 14 residues. V lost 3 bases and J lost 5, with 13 bases in between. Germline V gene sequence: CDR1 WNHNN, CDR2 SYGVQD (reference sequence). The CDR3 nucleotides are TGCGCCAGCAGTGATGCCGCCCCCCGGGAGACCCAGTACTTC. Translation: CASSDAAPRETQYF.

The CDR3 loop reads CASSRDRSYTGELFF. CDR3 sequence (DNA): TGTGCCAGCAGCCGGGACAGGAGCTACACCGGGGAGCTGTTTTTT. The chain uses TRBV2 and TRBJ2-2, with 8 bases aligning to TRBD1. CDR1 and CDR2 (germline): SNHLY, FYNNEI. V shed 6 bases and J 3 bases; nucleotides not matched to a gene: 6. The CDR3 sequence is 15 residues long. The entire variable domain, with the rest obtained from reference TRBV2 and TRBJ2-2, is as follows: EPEVTQTPSHQVTQMGQEVILRCVPISNHLYFYWYRQILGQKVEFLVSFYNNEISEKSEIFDDQFSVERPDGSNFTLKIRSTKLEDSAMYFCASSRDRSYTGELFFGEGSRLTVL.

This clone came up once. The chain joins TRBV27 to TRBJ1-2, with TRBD1 matching 7 bases. From germline, CDR1 is MNHEY and CDR2 SMNVEV (reference sequence). This CDR3 is 13 amino acids long. V trimming: 3 bases; J trimming: 4 bases; junction bases outside the gene matches: 2. This CDR3 reads CASSFRGAYGYTF. The CDR3 DNA reads TGTGCCAGCAGTTTCAGGGGGGCCTATGGCTACACCTTC.

The chain is built from TRBV19 and TRBJ1-1, with a tentative D call TRBD1 (6 bases). V gave up 2 bases and J gave up 4 bases, with 14 bases separating them. Germline V gene sequence: CDR1 LNHDA, CDR2 SQIVND (reference sequence). The CDR3 covers 15 residues. CDR3 sequence (DNA): TGTGCCAGTAGTATAATTACGGGAGGGGGCACTGAAGCTTTCTTT. As protein: CASSIITGGGTEAFF.